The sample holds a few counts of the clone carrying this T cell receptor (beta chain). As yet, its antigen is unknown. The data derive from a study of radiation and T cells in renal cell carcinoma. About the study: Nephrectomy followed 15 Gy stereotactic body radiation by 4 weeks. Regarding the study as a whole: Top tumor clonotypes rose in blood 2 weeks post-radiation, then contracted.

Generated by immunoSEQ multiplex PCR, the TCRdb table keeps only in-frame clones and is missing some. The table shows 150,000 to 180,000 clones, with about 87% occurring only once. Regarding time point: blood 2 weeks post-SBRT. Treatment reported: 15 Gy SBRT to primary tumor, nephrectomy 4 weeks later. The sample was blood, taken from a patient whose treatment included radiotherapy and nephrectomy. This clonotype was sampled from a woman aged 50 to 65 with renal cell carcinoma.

CDR3 nucleotide sequence: TGTGCCAGCAGCTTAGGGCCAATTTCTAACTATGGCTACACCTTC. This encodes CASSLGPISNYGYTF. The rearrangement links TRBV7-2 to TRBJ1-2; unclear D gene. V was clipped by 1 base and J by 0 bases, with 9 bases between them. The CDR3 sequence is 15 residues long. CDR1 and CDR2 (germline): SGHTA, FQGNSA.